This T cell receptor (beta chain) was recorded in a study of T cell changes during pregnancy in multiple sclerosis. The CDR3 loop spans 13 amino acids. CDR1 and CDR2 from the germline V gene are LNHDA and SQIVND (reference sequence). Trimming stripped 10 bases from V and 2 bases from J, with 11 bases between. Using immunoSEQ multiplex PCR, the repertoire was profiled, and TCRdb retains in-frame clones only, with some absent. The sample has tens of thousands of clones, 75% to 90% seen once; the top ten hold 8% to 9.5%. This clone was recorded at least ten times. The starting material was peripheral blood, obtained after pregnancy. J is TRBJ2-2 and V is TRBV19; D may be TRBD1 (6 bases). This TCR derives from a female donor in good health, enrolled as a control in a pregnancy study. The CDR3 DNA reads as TGTGCCACCATGGACAGTAACACCGGGGAGCTGTTTTTT. Residues: CATMDSNTGELFF.